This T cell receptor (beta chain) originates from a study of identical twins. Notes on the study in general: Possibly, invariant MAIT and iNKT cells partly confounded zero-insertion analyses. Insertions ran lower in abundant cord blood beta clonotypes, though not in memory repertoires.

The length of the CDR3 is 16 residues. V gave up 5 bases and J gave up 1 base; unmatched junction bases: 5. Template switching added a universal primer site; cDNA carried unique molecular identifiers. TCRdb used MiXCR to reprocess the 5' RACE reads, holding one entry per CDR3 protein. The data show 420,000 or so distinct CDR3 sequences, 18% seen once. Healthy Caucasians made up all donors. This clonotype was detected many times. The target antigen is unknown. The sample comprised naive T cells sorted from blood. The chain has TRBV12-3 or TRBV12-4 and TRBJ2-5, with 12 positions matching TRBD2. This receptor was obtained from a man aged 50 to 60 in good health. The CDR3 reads CASSPLLAGGQETQYF. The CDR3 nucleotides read TGTGCCAGCAGTCCTTTACTAGCGGGGGGCCAAGAGACCCAGTACTTC.